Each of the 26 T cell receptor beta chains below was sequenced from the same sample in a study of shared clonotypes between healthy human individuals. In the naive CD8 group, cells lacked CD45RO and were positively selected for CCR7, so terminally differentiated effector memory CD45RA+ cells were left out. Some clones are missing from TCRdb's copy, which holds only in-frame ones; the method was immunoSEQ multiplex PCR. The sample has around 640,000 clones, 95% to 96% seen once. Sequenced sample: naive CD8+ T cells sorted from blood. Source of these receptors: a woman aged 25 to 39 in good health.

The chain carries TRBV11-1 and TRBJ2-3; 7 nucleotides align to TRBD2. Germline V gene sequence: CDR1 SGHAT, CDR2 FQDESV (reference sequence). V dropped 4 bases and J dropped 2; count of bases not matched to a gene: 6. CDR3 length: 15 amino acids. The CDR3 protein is CASSSRDYPTDTQYF. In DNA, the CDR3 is TGTGCCAGCAGCTCCCGGGACTACCCCACAGATACGCAGTATTTT.

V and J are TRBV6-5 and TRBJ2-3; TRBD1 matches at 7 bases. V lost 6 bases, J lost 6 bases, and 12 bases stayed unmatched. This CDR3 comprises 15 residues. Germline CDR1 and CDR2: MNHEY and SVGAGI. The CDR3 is CASRIGTAEADTQYF. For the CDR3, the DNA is TGTGCCAGCAGAATCGGGACAGCCGAGGCTGATACGCAGTATTTT.

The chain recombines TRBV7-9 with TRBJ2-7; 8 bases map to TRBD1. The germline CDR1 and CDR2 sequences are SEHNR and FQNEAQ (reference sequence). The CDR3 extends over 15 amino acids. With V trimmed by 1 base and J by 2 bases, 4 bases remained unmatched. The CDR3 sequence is CASSLDGTGAYEQYF. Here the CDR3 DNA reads TGTGCCAGCAGCTTAGATGGGACAGGAGCCTACGAGCAGTACTTC.

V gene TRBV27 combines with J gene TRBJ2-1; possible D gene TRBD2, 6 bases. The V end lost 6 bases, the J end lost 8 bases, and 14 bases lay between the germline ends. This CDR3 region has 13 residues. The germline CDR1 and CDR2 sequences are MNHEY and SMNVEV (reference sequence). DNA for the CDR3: TGTGCCAGCAGACTAGCTGCTAGTTATGAGCAGTTCTTC. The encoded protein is CASRLAASYEQFF.

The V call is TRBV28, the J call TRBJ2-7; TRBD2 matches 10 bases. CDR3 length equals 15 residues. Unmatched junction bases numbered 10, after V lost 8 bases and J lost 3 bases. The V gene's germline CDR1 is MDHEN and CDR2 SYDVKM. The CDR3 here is CASGGPSGSLYEQYF. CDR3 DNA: TGTGCCAGCGGAGGGCCTAGCGGGAGTCTCTACGAGCAGTACTTC.

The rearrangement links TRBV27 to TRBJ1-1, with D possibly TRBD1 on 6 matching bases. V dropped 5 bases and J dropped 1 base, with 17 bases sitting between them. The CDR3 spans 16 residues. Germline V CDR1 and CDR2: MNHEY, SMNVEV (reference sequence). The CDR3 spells CASSQLRGRKNTEAFF. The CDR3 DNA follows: TGTGCCAGCAGTCAACTCCGGGGGCGAAAGAACACTGAAGCTTTCTTT.

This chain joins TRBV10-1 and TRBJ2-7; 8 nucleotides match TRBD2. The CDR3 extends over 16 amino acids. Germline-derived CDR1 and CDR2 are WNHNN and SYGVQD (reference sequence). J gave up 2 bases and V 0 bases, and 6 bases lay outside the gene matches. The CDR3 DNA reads TGCGCCAGCAGTGAGTCGACACTAGCGGCCACCTACGAGCAGTACTTC. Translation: CASSESTLAATYEQYF.

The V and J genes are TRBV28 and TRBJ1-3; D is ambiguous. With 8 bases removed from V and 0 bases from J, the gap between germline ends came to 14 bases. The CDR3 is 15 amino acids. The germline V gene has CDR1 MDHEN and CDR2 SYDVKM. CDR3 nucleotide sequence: TGTGCCAGCTCCCCAGGACTGACCTCTGGAAACACCATATATTTT. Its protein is CASSPGLTSGNTIYF.

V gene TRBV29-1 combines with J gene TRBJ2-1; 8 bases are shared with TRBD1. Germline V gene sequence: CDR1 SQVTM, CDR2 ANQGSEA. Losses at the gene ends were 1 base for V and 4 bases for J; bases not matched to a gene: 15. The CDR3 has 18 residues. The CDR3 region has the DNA TGCAGCGTTGAAGGGGGAGTAGTTGGACAGGGCCGTTACAATGAGCAGTTCTTC. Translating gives CSVEGGVVGQGRYNEQFF.

CDR3 DNA sequence: TGTGCCAGCAGCCAGTCCGGGACATTGGGGACCCAGTACTTC. Amino acids: CASSQSGTLGTQYF. V and J are TRBV13 and TRBJ2-5; tentative D call: TRBD1 (6 bases). The germline V gene encodes CDR1 PRHDT and CDR2 FYEKMQ (reference sequence). V lost 5 bases to trimming and J lost 7 bases, with 17 bases between them. The CDR3 contains 14 residues.

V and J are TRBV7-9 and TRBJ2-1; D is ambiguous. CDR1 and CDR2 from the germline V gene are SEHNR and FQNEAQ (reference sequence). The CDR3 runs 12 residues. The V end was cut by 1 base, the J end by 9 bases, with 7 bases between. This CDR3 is CASSLVPGEQFF. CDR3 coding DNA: TGTGCCAGCAGCTTAGTTCCGGGTGAGCAGTTCTTC.

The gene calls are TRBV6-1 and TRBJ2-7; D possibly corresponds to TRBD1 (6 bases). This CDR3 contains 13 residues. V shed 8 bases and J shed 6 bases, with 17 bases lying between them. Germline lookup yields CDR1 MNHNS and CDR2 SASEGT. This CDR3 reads CASCLTGLSEQYF. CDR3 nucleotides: TGTGCCAGCTGCCTCACAGGGCTGAGCGAGCAGTACTTC.

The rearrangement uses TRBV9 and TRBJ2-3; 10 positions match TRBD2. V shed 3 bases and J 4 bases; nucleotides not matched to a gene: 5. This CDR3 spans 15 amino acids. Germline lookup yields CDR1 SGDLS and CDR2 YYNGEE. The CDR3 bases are TGTGCCAGCAGCGCGGGACTAGCGAGATCAGATACGCAGTATTTT. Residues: CASSAGLARSDTQYF.

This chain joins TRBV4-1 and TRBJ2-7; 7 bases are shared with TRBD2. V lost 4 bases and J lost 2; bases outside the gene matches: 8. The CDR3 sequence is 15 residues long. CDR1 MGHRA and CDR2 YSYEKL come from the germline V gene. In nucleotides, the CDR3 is TGCGCCAGCAGCCCGCGGGAGCGGTGGCCCTACGAGCAGTACTTC. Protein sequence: CASSPRERWPYEQYF.

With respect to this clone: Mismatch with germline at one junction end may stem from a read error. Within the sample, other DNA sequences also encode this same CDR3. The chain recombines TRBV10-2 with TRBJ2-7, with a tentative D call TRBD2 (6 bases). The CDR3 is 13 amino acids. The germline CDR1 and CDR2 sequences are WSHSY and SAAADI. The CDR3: CASVGTGFYEQYF. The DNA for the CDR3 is TGCGCCAGCGTGGGGACTGGGTTCTACGAACAGTACTTC.

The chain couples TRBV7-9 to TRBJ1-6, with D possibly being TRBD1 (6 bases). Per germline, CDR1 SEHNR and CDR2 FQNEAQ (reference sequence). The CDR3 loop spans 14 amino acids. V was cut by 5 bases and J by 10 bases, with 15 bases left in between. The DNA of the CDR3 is TGTGCCAGCAGCAGGGACACGTCAAGATCACCCCTCCACTTT. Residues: CASSRDTSRSPLHF.

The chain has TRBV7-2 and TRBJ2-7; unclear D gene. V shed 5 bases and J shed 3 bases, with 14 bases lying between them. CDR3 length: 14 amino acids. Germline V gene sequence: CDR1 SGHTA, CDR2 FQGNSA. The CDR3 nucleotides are TGTGCCAGCAGCCCAGATCCGACCTTCTACGAGCAGTACTTC. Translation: CASSPDPTFYEQYF.

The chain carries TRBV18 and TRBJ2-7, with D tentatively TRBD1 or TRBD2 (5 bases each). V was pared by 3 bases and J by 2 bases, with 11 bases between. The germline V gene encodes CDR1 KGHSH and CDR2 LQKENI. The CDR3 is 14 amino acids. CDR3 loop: CASSPWDQTYEQYF. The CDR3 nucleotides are TGTGCCAGCTCACCCTGGGACCAAACCTACGAGCAGTACTTC.

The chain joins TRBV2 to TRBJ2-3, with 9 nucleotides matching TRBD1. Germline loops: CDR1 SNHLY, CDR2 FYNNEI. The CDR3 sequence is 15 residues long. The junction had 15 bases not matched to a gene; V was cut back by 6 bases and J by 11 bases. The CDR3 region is CASSDATGGFGEQYF. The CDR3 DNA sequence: TGTGCCAGCAGCGACGCAACAGGGGGCTTTGGCGAGCAGTATTTT.

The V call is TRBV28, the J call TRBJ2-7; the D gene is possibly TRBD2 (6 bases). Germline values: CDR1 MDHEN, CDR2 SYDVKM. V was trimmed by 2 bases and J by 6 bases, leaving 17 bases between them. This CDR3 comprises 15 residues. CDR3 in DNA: TGTGCCAGCAGTTTAGCGTCGCGGGGCCTTGGCGAGCAGTACTTC. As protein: CASSLASRGLGEQYF.

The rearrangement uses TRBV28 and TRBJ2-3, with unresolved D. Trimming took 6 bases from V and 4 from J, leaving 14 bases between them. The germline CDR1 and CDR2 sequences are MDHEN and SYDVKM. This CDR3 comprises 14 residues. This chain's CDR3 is CASRPFSGPDTQYF. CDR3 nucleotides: TGTGCCAGCAGGCCCTTTTCTGGCCCAGATACGCAGTATTTT.

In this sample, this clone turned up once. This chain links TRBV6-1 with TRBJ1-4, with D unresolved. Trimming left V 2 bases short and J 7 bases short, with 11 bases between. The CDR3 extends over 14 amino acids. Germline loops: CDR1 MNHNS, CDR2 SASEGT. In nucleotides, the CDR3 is TGTGCCAGCAGTGAATTGATTGGAGGTGAAAAACTGTTTTTT. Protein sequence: CASSELIGGEKLFF.

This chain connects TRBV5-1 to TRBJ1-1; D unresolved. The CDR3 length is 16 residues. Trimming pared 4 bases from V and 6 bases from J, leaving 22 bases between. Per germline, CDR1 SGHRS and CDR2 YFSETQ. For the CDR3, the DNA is TGCGCCAGCAGCCAGCGTTCGAGGGCGCCTCTCCCTGAAGCTTTCTTT. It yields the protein CASSQRSRAPLPEAFF.

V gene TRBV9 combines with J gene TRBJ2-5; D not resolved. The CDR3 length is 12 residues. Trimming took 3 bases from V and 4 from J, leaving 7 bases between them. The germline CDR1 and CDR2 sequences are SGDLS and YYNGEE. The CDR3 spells CASSGTLETQYF. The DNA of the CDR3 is TGTGCCAGCAGCGGAACCTTAGAGACCCAGTACTTC.

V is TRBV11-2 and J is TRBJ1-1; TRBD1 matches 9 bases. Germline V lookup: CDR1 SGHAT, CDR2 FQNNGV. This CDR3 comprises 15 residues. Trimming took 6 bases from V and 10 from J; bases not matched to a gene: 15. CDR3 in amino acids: CASSPLRGTGRGAFF. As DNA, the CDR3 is TGTGCCAGCAGTCCTCTGAGGGGGACAGGGAGAGGAGCTTTCTTT.

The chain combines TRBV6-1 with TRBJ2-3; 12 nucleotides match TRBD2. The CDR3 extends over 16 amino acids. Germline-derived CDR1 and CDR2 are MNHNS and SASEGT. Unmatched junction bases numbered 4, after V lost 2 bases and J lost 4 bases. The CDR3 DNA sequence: TGTGCCAGCAGTGAAAGACTAGCGGGAGAGGCAGATACGCAGTATTTT. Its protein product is CASSERLAGEADTQYF.